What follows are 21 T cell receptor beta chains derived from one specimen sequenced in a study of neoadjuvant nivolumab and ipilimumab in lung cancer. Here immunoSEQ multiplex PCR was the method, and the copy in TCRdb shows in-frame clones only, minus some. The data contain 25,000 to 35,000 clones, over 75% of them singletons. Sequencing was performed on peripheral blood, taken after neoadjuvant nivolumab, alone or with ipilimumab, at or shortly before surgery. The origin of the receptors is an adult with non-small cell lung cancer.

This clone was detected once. CDR3 protein: CASSSNPSGGTRELFF. CDR3 coding DNA: TGTGCCAGCAGCTCTAACCCTAGCGGGGGTACCCGGGAGCTGTTTTTT. The V and J genes are TRBV11-2 and TRBJ2-2; 10 bases line up with TRBD2. Germline V gene sequence: CDR1 SGHAT, CDR2 FQNNGV. V trimming: 4 bases; J trimming: 9 bases; junction bases outside the gene matches: 11. This CDR3 region has 16 residues.

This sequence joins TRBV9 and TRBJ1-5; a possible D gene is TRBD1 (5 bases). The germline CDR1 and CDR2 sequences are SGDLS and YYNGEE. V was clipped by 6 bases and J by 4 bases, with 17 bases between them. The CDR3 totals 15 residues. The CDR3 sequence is CASNPSGAENQPQHF. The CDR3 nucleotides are TGTGCCAGCAATCCGAGCGGGGCAGAAAATCAGCCCCAGCATTTT.

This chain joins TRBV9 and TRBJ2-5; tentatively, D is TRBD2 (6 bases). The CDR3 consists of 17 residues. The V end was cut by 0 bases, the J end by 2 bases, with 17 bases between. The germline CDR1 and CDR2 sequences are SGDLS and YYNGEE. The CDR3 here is CASSVDHGMGGQETQYF. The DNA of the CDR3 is TGTGCCAGCAGCGTAGACCACGGGATGGGGGGTCAAGAGACCCAGTACTTC. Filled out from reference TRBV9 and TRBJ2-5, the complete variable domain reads DSGVTQTPKHLITATGQRVTLRCSPRSGDLSVYWYQQSLDQGLQFLIQYYNGEERAKGNILERFSAQQFPDLHSELNLSSLELGDSALYFCASSVDHGMGGQETQYFGPGTRLLVL.

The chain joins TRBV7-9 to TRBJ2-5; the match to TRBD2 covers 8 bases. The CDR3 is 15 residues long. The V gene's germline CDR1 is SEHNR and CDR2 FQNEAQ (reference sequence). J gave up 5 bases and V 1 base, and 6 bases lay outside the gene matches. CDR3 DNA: TGTGCCAGCAGCTTAGTACGGGGGGGGCTGGAGACCCAGTACTTC. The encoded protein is CASSLVRGGLETQYF. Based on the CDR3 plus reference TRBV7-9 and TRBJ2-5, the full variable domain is DTGVSQNPRHKITKRGQNVTFRCDPISEHNRLYWYRQTLGQGPEFLTYFQNEAQLEKSRLLSDRFSAERPKGSFSTLEIQRTEQGDSAMYLCASSLVRGGLETQYFGPGTRLLVL.

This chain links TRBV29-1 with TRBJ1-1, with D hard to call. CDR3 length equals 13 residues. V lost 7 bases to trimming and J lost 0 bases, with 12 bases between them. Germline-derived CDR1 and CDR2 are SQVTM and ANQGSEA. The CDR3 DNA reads TGCAGCGCGACCGTAGATATGAACACTGAAGCTTTCTTT. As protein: CSATVDMNTEAFF.

The CDR3 sequence: CATYDRADPHEQYF. The CDR3 region has the DNA TGTGCCACCTATGACAGGGCTGATCCCCACGAGCAGTACTTC. The chain couples TRBV10-3 to TRBJ2-7; 7 positions agree with TRBD1. This CDR3 spans 14 amino acids. CDR1 is ENHRY, CDR2 SYGVKD, per germline. Trimming removed 10 bases from V and 5 bases from J; junction bases left unmatched: 14.

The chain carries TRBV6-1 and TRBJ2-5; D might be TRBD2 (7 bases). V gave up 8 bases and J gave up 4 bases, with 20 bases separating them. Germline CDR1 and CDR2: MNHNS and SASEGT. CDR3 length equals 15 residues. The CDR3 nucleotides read TGTGCCAGCGGTTTGGAGGGGGGGCTGGCAGAGACCCAGTACTTC. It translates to CASGLEGGLAETQYF.

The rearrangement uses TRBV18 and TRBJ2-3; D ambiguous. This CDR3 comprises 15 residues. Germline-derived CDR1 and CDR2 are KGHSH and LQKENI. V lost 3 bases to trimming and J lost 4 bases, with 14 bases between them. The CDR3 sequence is CASSPSMLVSDTQYF. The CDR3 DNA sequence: TGTGCCAGCTCACCTTCTATGTTGGTTTCAGATACGCAGTATTTT.

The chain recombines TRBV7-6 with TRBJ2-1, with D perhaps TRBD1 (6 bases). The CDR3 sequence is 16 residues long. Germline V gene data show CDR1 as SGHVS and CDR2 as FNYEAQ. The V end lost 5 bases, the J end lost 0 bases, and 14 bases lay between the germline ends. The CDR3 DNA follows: TGTGCCAGCAGCCCCCGACAGGAGAGCTCCTACAATGAGCAGTTCTTC. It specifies CASSPRQESSYNEQFF.

The CDR3 here is CASSPPSDREDYTF. DNA of the CDR3: TGTGCCAGCAGTCCCCCTTCGGACAGGGAGGACTACACCTTC. The chain recombines TRBV6-5 with TRBJ1-2; the match to TRBD1 covers 8 bases. The CDR3 has 14 amino acids. V shed 5 bases and J 10 bases; nucleotides not matched to a gene: 12. The germline gives CDR1 MNHEY, CDR2 SVGAGI.

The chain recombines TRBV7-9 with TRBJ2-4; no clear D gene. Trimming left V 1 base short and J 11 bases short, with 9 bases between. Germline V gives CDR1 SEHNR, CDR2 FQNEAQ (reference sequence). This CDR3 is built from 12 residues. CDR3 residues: CASSLDPSVQYF. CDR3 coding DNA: TGTGCCAGCAGCTTAGACCCTTCAGTTCAGTACTTC.

CDR3 in amino acids: CASTASRGYTF. The CDR3 DNA reads TGTGCCAGCACCGCCTCGAGGGGCTACACCTTC. The chain is built from TRBV2 and TRBJ1-2; D call uncertain. Germline CDR1 SNHLY, CDR2 FYNNEI. Trimming took 7 bases from V and 8 from J, leaving 11 bases between them. CDR3 length: 11 amino acids.

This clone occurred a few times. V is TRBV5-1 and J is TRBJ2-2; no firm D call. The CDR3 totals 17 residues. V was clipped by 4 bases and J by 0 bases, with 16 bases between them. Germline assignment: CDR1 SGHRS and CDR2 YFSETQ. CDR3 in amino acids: CASSPRAAAANTGELFF. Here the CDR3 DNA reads TGCGCCAGCAGCCCCCGTGCGGCAGCCGCGAACACCGGGGAGCTGTTTTTT.

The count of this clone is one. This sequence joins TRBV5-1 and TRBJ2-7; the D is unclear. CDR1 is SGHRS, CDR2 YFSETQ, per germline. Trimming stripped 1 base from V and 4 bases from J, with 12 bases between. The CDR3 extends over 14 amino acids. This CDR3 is CASSLRVPYYEQYF. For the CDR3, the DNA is TGCGCCAGCAGCTTGCGGGTCCCCTATTACGAGCAGTACTTC.

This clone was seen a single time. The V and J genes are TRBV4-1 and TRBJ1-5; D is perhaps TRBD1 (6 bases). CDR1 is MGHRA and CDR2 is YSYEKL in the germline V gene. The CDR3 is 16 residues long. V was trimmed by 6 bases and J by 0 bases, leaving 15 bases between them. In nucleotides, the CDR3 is TGCGCCAGCAGTTATACAGGGAATCCTAGCAATCAGCCCCAGCATTTT. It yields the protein CASSYTGNPSNQPQHF.

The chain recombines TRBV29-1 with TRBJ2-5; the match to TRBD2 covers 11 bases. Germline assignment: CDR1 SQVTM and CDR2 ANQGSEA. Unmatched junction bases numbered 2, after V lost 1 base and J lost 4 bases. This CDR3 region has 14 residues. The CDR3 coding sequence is TGCAGCGTTGAAGTCACTAGCGGGGGAGAGACCCAGTACTTC. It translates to CSVEVTSGGETQYF.

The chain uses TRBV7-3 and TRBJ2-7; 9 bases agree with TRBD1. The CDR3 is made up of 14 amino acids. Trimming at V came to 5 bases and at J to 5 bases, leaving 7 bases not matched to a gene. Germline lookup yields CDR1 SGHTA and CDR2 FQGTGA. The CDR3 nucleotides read TGTGCCAGCAGCCCACAGGGGGCGATGCACGAGCAGTACTTC. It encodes CASSPQGAMHEQYF.

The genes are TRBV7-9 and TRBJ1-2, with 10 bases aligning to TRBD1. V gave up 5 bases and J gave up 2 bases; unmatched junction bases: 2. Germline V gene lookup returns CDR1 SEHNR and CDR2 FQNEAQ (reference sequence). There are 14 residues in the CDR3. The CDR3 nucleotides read TGTGCCAGCAGCCCGGGACAGGGGAACTATGGCTACACCTTC. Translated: CASSPGQGNYGYTF.

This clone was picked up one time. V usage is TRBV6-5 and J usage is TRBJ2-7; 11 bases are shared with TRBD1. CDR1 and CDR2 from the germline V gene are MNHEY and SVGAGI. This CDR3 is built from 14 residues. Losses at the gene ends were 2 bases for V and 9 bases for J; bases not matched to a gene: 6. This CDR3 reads CASSYGQGAARQYF. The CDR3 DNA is TGTGCCAGCAGTTACGGACAGGGGGCGGCAAGGCAGTACTTC.

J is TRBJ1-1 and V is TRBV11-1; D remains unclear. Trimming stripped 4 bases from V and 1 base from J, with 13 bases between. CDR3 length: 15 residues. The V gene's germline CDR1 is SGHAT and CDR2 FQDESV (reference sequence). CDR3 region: CASSSPSSSNTEAFF. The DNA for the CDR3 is TGTGCCAGCAGCTCACCCTCATCCTCGAACACTGAAGCTTTCTTT.

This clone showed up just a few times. DNA of the CDR3: TGTGCCAGCAGCCCCAAGTCCGGTAGCGGGGGCTCCTACGAGCAGTACTTC. Encoded protein: CASSPKSGSGGSYEQYF. The chain has TRBV9 and TRBJ2-7, with 9 bases lining up with TRBD2. The CDR3 loop spans 17 amino acids. Trimming removed 4 bases from V and 0 bases from J; junction bases left unmatched: 11. Germline CDR1 SGDLS, CDR2 YYNGEE. Using reference TRBV9 and TRBJ2-7 for the parts outside the CDR3, the full variable domain is DSGVTQTPKHLITATGQRVTLRCSPRSGDLSVYWYQQSLDQGLQFLIQYYNGEERAKGNILERFSAQQFPDLHSELNLSSLELGDSALYFCASSPKSGSGGSYEQYFGPGTRLTVT.